This TCR beta chain was documented in a study of T cells in Graves' hyperthyroidism and ophthalmopathy. The study based diagnoses on clinical symptoms, serum thyroxine and TRAb, thyroid ultrasound and orbital computed tomography. Using around 10 ml of fresh peripheral blood, PBMCs were prepared. On this clonotype itself: Its specificity is unknown.

Using RNA transcripts as the source, TCR beta CDR3 regions were amplified. HTBI primers were employed in a first-round RT-PCR of the TCR CDR3. One entry per CDR3 protein results from TCRdb running MiXCR on the multiplex PCR reads. Among more than 500,000 distinct CDR3 sequences listed, roughly 16% were seen once. Study conclusions and caveats: Blood shared most expanded thyroid clonotypes above 0.001. The model's output predicted ophthalmopathy at a median of roughly 6.9 months prior to onset.

Trimming left V 0 bases short and J 8 bases short, with 8 bases between. The CDR3 extends over 13 amino acids. Germline V CDR1 and CDR2: PRHDT, FYEKMQ (reference sequence). The origin of this receptor is a woman younger than 45 with Graves' hyperthyroidism. Input material: blood. The chain uses TRBV13 and TRBJ1-5, with D unresolved. The CDR3 protein is CASSLGLLEPQHF. The CDR3, as DNA: TGTGCCAGCAGCTTAGGCCTCCTCGAGCCCCAGCATTTT.